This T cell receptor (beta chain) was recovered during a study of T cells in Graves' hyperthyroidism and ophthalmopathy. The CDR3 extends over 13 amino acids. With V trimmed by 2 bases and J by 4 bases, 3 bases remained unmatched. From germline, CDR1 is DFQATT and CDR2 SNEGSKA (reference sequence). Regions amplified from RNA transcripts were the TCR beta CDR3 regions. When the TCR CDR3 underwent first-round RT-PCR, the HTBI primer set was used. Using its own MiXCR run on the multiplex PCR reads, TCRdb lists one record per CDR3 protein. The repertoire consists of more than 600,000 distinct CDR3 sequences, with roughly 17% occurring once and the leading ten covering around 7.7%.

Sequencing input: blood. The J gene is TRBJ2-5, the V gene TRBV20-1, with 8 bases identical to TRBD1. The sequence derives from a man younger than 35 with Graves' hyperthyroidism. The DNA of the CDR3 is TGCAGTGCTAGACGGACAGGGACAGAGACCCAGTACTTC. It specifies CSARRTGTETQYF.